This T cell receptor beta chain emerged from a study of T cell responses to AZD1222 COVID-19 vaccine. Study-wide points: Only a handful of AZD1222 recipients, several in all, had baseline seropositivity. Repertoire sampling was restricted to post-peak T cell response timepoints. Spike-specific TCR repertoires showed rising breadth and depth after two AZD1222 doses. Most donors were white British, females outnumbered males, and clonal diversity was possibly underestimated.

This CDR3 region has 15 residues. The germline V gene encodes CDR1 MDHEN and CDR2 SYDVKM. Losses at the gene ends were 3 bases for V and 4 bases for J; bases not matched to a gene: 4. Profiling relied on immunoSEQ multiplex PCR, and the TCRdb table lists in-frame clones only, not all of them. The data contain about 140,000 clones, about 92% of them singletons. Points on this clone: Antigen specificity is unknown.

The chain links TRBV28 to TRBJ1-2, with 11 nucleotides matching TRBD1. The sample here was peripheral blood, taken after recovery from COVID-19. The receptor's source is an adult who had recovered from COVID-19. Here the CDR3 reads CASSFGDRGFYGYTF. In DNA form, the CDR3 reads TGTGCCAGCAGTTTCGGGGACAGGGGGTTCTATGGCTACACCTTC.